The entry that follows covers one TCR beta chain sequence. What this receptor recognizes is not known. The record has no base qualities; no much larger clone is one base away. Libraries came from the immunoSEQ multiplex PCR assay. The multiplex PCR relied on a mix of 60 forward primers for TCR Vbeta segments and 13 reverse primers for TCR Jbeta segments. The CDR3 region of rearranged TCR beta genes was amplified from genomic DNA by a multiplex PCR assay. The amplified TCR beta libraries were sequenced on the Illumina HiSeq System as 87-base-pair reads. In the source study's methods: In a later analysis, 80 million or so unique TCR beta chains were counted across the roughly 670 repertoires, and approximately 11 million of these chains were shared by at least two donors. To remove PCR and sequencing errors, raw reads were error-corrected and collapsed into unique sequences using a nearest-neighbor algorithm that merged closely related sequences. V, D and J gene segments were assigned by aligning CDR3 sequences to IMGT reference sequences. For a sequence to be retained, a match of at least six nucleotides was required to both a V gene segment and a J gene segment. A rearrangement was called productive if the CDR3 had no stop codons and remained in frame with V and J, and every other rearrangement was called non-productive. Following IMGT convention, CDR3 was defined as the stretch from the second conserved V-encoded cysteine up to the conserved J-encoded phenylalanine. In an earlier analysis of more than 550 of the donors, sequences lacking an unambiguous match to a single V gene segment were excluded. An earlier analysis of 450 to 650 of the donors called V segments functional above 56.7% productive rearrangements and segregating when the between-donor standard deviation exceeded 5%. To diagnose cytomegalovirus status from the catalog of TCR beta chain sequences, a statistical classification framework was built. In a later analysis, TCR nucleotide sequences were compared against IMGT/GENE-DB human TR gene sequences so that V and J genes could be assigned. In a later analysis, CDR3 sequences and most-parsimonious VDJ recombination scenarios were assigned using the TCRdist pipeline. In a later analysis, each TCR beta chain was defined by its CDR3 amino acid sequence together with its V-gene family, and reads lacking a unique V-gene family were excluded. In a later analysis, several hundred highly shared, low-generation-probability nucleotide sequences were removed to address suspected cross-contamination and a sequencing artifact. A later analysis calculated a clonal expansion index for each public chain from normalized within-repertoire ranks of inferred template counts. In a later analysis, generation probabilities were computed with a VDJ recombination model fitted to out-of-frame rearrangements, and the resulting probabilities were checked against IGoR. In a later analysis, TCR-TCR, TCR-HLA and TCR-CMV co-occurrence was scored with hypergeometric tests, and a repertoire-size bias correction was applied to TCR pairs. In a later analysis, false discovery rates were estimated by permuting HLA or CMV assignments 20 times. In a later analysis, co-occurring TCRs were grouped with DBSCAN, and TCRdist sequence similarity was added when clustering was performed within HLA-allele-positive subsets. Repertoires with fewer than 30,000 or more than 120,000 public chains were left out of co-occurrence clustering, as were five repertoires with anomalous nucleotide sharing. TCRdb took this table from immuneACCESS and kept in-frame rearrangements with V and J called. Such tables lack part of the clones; where checked against another copy, unresolved V genes explain under half of the gap, and the rest is unexplained. That table gives V, J and clone size, and the DNA gave D and trimming. The sample has around 100,000 clones on record, over 60% of them singletons. The ten largest clonotypes hold over 4% of the sample.

V and J are truncated by 6 bases and 0 bases respectively, leaving an intervening sequence of 11 bases. Reading from cysteine to phenylalanine, the CDR3 counts 15 amino acids. Left in the record is the CDR3 DNA by itself, 45 bases read in frame from the first base. The germline V gene supplies CDR1 SNHLY and CDR2 FYNNEI. The cohort comprised some 680 healthy bone marrow donors. At the time of sampling, all cohort members were nominally healthy, though unrecorded immune exposures were likely present. The donor tested CMV seropositive and was one of the 289 seropositive cohort members. A peripheral blood sample was provided by each donor, and peripheral blood mononuclear cells were used for TCR beta sequencing. The Qiagen DNeasy Blood Extraction Kit was used to extract genomic DNA from the blood cell samples. This entry comes from a study of cytomegalovirus exposure and HLA in healthy donors (dated by TCRdb to about 2017). Background on the whole study: An earlier analysis of approximately 640 of the donors reported approximately 300 Gb of sequence data and roughly 100 million unique TCR beta sequences from 150 million to 200 million T cells. An early release that covered 500 to 800 HLA-typed donors contained about 300 gigabases of sequencing data and about 84 million unique TCR sequences. Of the approximately 400 genotyped donors, around 81% fell in the genetic ancestry cluster associated with self-reported Caucasian donors. The study aimed to test whether signatures of past pathogen exposure could be identified by cataloging public T cell receptors. The T cell repertoires of about 700 subjects were profiled by immunosequencing and related to cytomegalovirus serostatus. A separate validation cohort of 100 to 150 different subjects was used in addition to the approximately 700-subject first cohort. To predict cytomegalovirus infection status, the study combined high-throughput TCR immunosequencing, statistical association of individual TCRs with disease status, and machine learning. A later analysis re-examined previously published TCR beta repertoires from over 500 donors and added high-resolution HLA genotyping to investigate patterns of TCR occurrence. The later analysis used no new phenotypic data to find candidate immune exposures, relying instead on TCR beta sequences and their occurrence across donors. In an earlier analysis of roughly 540 of the donors, high-throughput TCR beta sequencing was used to judge whether each TCR beta V gene segment behaved as functional or pseudogenic. Donor age, sex, ethnicity and CMV serostatus were collected together with the repertoire data. Genome-wide SNP genotypes for about three fifths of the roughly 670 donors were used in a later genetic analysis, which treated that subset as a discovery cohort. All discovery cohort repertoires had been generated using a single sequencing platform. HLA typing covered class I and class II loci at four-digit resolution. The number of typed donors differed by locus: roughly 620-630 for A, B, C, DRB1 and DQB1; 522 for DQA1; 600 to 610 for DPA1; and about 470 for DPB1. A few DR-DQ haplotypes were treated as single units for association and clustering because of strong linkage in the cohort. Among roughly 400 genotyped donors of the cohort, an average of approximately 220,000 unique TCR beta nucleotide sequences was sequenced per donor, of which roughly 17% were non-productive. Findings and caveats that apply to the study as a whole: In an earlier analysis of around 600 of the donors, most TCR beta V segments were observed in productive rearrangements about 87% or about 30% of the time, broadly matching IMGT annotations. V-gene and J-gene trimming of TCR beta chains was associated with a missense DCLRE1C variant in a later genetic analysis, and the association was replicated in an independent cohort. The only immune exposure information available for the cohort was CMV serostatus. In this cohort, only TCR beta chains were sequenced, and detectable features were limited by the absence of alpha or paired-chain data. The study listed 150 to 200 TCR beta chains as associated with cytomegalovirus. In a later genetic analysis, fewer N-insertions in productive TCRs were reported among donors in an Asian-associated ancestry cluster than the approximately 670-donor mean. According to a later analysis, TCR association rates differed among HLA loci, with DRB1 alleles showing the most associated TCRs and HLA-C alleles showing the fewest. Strong co-occurrence of HLA alleles, especially DR and DQ, made assigning TCR associations to individual alleles difficult. A later analysis found that most CMV-associated TCR beta chains appeared HLA-restricted, with HLA associations seemingly driven largely by CMV exposure. A few of the identified cytomegalovirus-associated TCR beta chains were confirmed in vitro to be specific for cytomegalovirus antigens. The 87-base-pair reads could not distinguish some IMGT-functional V segments, including TRBV6-2 and TRBV6-3, so those segments were excluded. While some public TCRs were present in many individuals, most TCR sequences turned up only very rarely across donors. A group of highly shared sequence variants was considered likely to be a technical artifact of the sequencing pipeline. A further reported finding was that TCR beta sequences accurately predicted the HLA-A and HLA-B alleles for most subjects in the first cohort. About 17 rarely observed V segments, including chromosome 9 orphons, were excluded from the earlier analysis of about 610 of the donors because counts were too low. The classifier was reported to diagnose cytomegalovirus status with high specificity and sensitivity in both the original and validation cohorts. At a false discovery rate of 0.05, a later analysis linked about 16,000 TCR beta sequences to specific HLA alleles. According to the authors, the approach could potentially be generalized to other disease states and immunological phenotypes. Linkage disequilibrium might explain the correlated functional status among segregating V segments, but an unknown experimental factor could not be ruled out. Because some donors lacked HLA typing at each locus, the association tests relied only on the typed subset. Several of the top co-occurrence clusters appeared to be linked to parvovirus B19, influenza, CMV and Epstein-Barr virus, according to a later analysis. Compared with equally common non-associated chains, HLA-associated TCR beta chains in a later analysis were more clonally expanded and had lower generation probabilities. Roughly uniform sequencing depth across donors was assumed in presence/absence analyses, although this assumption may not hold.

Recombination linked TRBV2 to TRBJ1-4; a tentative D match to TRBD1 spans 5 bases. Specimen: PBMCs. This clonotype was sampled from a man aged 30-40 years in good health and CMV-seropositive. The DNA is as follows: TGTGCCAGCAGGCGGGACCGATCAACTAATGAAAAACTGTTTTTT. This encodes CASRRDRSTNEKLFF. With all but the CDR3 taken from the reference TRBV2 and TRBJ1-4 genes, the full variable domain is: EPEVTQTPSHQVTQMGQEVILRCVPISNHLYFYWYRQILGQKVEFLVSFYNNEISEKSEIFDDQFSVERPDGSNFTLKIRSTKLEDSAMYFCASRRDRSTNEKLFFGSGTQLSVL.